This T cell receptor beta chain was sequenced for a study of blood T cell repertoires in COVID-19. Study details: COVID-19 samples collected from the United States, Italy and Spain covered acute and convalescent phases.

Authors' analysis steps: Nucleated cell counts were estimated from reference gene primer amplification. Using immunoSEQ multiplex PCR, the repertoire was profiled, and TCRdb retains in-frame clones only, with some absent. Clone size and the V and J calls come from that table; the DNA yielded D and trimming. The data contain 66,000 or so clones, just under 80% of them singletons. The germline V gene encodes CDR1 MDHEN and CDR2 SYDVKM. This CDR3 comprises 13 residues. The V gene end was trimmed by 8 bases and the J gene end by 7 bases; junction bases not matched to a gene: 8. The chain employs TRBV28 and TRBJ1-5; 7 bases agree with TRBD1. The TCR was taken from a human donor in a cohort sampled during active COVID-19. Sequenced input: peripheral blood. CDR3 loop: CASSGQSGQPQHF. CDR3 sequence (DNA): TGTGCCAGCTCGGGACAGTCAGGGCAGCCCCAGCATTTT. Full variable domain (remainder filled in from reference TRBV28 and TRBJ1-5): DVKVTQSSRYLVKRTGEKVFLECVQDMDHENMFWYRQDPGLGLRLIYFSYDVKMKEKGDIPEGYSVSREKKERFSLILESASTNQTSMYLCASSGQSGQPQHFGDGTRLSIL.